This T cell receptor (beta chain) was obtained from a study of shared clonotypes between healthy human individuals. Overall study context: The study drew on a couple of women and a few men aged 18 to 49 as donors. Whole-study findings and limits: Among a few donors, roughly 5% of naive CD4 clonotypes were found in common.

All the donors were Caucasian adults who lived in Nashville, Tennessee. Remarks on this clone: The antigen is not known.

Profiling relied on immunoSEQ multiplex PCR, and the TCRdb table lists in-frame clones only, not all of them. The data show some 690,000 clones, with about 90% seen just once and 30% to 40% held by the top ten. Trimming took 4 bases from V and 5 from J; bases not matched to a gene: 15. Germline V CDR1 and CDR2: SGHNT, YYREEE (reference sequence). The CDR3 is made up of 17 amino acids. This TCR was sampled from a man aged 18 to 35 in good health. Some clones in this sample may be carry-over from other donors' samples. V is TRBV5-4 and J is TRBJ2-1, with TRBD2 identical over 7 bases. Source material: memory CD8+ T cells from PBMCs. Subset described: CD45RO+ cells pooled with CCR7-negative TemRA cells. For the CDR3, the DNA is TGTGCCAGCAGCACTGCTGTGGCGGGAGTTTCAGACAATGAGCAGTTCTTC. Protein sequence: CASSTAVAGVSDNEQFF. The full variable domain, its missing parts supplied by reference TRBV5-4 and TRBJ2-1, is ETGVTQSPTHLIKTRGQQVTLRCSSQSGHNTVSWYQQALGQGPQFIFQYYREEENGRGNFPPRFSGLQFPNYSSELNVNALELDDSALYLCASSTAVAGVSDNEQFFGPGTRLTVL.